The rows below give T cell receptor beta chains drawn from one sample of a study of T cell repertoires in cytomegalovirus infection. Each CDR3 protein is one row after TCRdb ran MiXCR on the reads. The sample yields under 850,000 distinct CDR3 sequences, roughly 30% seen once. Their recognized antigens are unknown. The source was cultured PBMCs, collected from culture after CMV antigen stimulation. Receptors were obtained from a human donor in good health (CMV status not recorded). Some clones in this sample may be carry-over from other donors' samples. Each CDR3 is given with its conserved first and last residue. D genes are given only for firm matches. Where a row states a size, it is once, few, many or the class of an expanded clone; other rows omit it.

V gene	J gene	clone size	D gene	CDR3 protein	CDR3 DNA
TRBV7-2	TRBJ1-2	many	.	CASSLSFASPVKGYTF	TGTGCCAGCAGCTTGTCTTTCGCTTCCCCTGTGAAGGGCTACACCTTC
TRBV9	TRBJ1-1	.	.	CASSLGRRGAVMDTEAFF	TGTGCCAGCAGCCTCGGTAGGAGGGGCGCGGTGATGGACACTGAAGCTTTCTTT
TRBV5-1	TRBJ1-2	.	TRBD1	CASTTGGGQDYGYTF	TGCGCCAGCACGACAGGGGGCGGTCAGGACTATGGCTACACCTTC
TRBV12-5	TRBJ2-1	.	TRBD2	CASGLGGGEQFF	TGTGCTAGTGGTTTGGGGGGGGGGGAGCAGTTCTTC
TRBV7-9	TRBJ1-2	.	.	CASSLSVLNYGYTF	TGTGCCAGCAGCTTATCGGTTCTGAACTATGGCTACACCTTC
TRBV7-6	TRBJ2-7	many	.	CASSPSQVDPYEQYF	TGTGCCAGCAGCCCCAGCCAGGTGGACCCCTACGAGCAGTACTTC
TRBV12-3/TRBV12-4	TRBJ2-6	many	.	CASRVSGANVLTF	TGTGCCAGCAGGGTATCTGGGGCCAACGTCCTGACTTTC
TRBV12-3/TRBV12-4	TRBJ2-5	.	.	CASSLTAEMYQETQYF	TGTGCCAGCAGTTTAACAGCGGAAATGTACCAAGAGACCCAGTACTTC
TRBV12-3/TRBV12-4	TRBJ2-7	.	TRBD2	CASSFALAGASYEQYF	TGTGCCAGCAGTTTCGCACTAGCGGGGGCCTCCTACGAGCAGTACTTC
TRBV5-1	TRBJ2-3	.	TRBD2	CASNPGLGLADTQYF	TGCGCCAGCAATCCGGGACTAGGGCTGGCAGATACGCAGTATTTT
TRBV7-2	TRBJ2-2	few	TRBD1	CASSPWTGLTGELFF	TGTGCCAGCAGCCCATGGACAGGGTTGACCGGGGAGCTGTTTTTT
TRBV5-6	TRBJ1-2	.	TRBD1	CASSWWDRPDAGYTF	TGTGCCAGCAGCTGGTGGGACAGGCCAGACGCGGGCTACACCTTC
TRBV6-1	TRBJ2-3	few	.	CASTRGNTDTQYF	TGTGCCAGCACACGGGGGAACACAGATACGCAGTATTTT
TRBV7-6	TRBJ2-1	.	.	CASSLGSFNEQFF	TGTGCCAGCAGCTTAGGAAGCTTCAATGAGCAGTTCTTC
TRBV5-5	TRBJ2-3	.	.	CASSLGGPHTDTQYF	TGTGCCAGCAGCTTGGGGGGCCCGCACACAGATACGCAGTATTTT
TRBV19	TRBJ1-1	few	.	CASSILSNRVWDTEAFF	TGTGCCAGTAGTATTCTGTCGAACCGCGTATGGGACACTGAAGCTTTCTTT
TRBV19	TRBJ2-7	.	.	CASSQTVKDEQYF	TGTGCCAGTTCCCAGACAGTGAAGGACGAGCAGTACTTC
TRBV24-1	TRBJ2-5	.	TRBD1	CATSDTGTDQETQYF	TGTGCCACCAGTGACACCGGGACAGATCAAGAGACCCAGTACTTC
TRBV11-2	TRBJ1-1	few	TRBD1	CASSLRGQVMNTEAFF	TGTGCCAGCAGCTTACGGGGACAGGTCATGAACACTGAAGCTTTCTTT
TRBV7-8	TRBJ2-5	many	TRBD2	CASSSREGPSETQYF	TGTGCCAGCAGTTCGCGGGAGGGGCCCTCAGAGACCCAGTACTTC
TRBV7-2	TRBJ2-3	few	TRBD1	CASSAQQGAITDTQYF	TGTGCCAGCAGCGCACAGCAGGGGGCCATCACAGATACGCAGTATTTT
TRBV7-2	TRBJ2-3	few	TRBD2	CASSLQTGGSDTQYF	TGTGCCAGCAGCCTCCAGACGGGGGGTTCAGATACGCAGTATTTT
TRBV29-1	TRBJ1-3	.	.	CSVKTAGNTIYF	TGCAGCGTAAAGACGGCTGGAAACACCATATATTTT
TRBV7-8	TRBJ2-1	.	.	CASSLMGFSYNEQFF	TGTGCCAGCAGCTTAATGGGTTTCTCCTACAATGAGCAGTTCTTC
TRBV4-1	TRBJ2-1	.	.	CASSPTGPLIYNEQFF	TGCGCCAGCAGCCCTACTGGACCCTTGATCTACAATGAGCAGTTCTTC
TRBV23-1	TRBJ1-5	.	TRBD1	CASSHRAGQGYQPQHF	TGCGCCAGCAGTCATAGAGCGGGACAGGGTTACCAGCCCCAGCATTTT
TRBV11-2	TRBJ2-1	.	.	CASTAPTGEQFF	TGTGCCAGCACCGCCCCGACCGGGGAGCAGTTCTTC
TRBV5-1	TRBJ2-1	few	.	CASSLGAASLSYNEQFF	TGCGCCAGCAGCTTGGGGGCAGCCTCCCTCTCCTACAATGAGCAGTTCTTC
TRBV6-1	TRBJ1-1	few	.	CASGFKVPLNTEAFF	TGTGCCAGCGGGTTCAAGGTCCCACTGAACACTGAAGCTTTCTTT
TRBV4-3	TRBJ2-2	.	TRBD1	CASSQGPRQGMFTGELFF	TGCGCCAGCAGCCAAGGCCCAAGACAGGGGATGTTCACCGGGGAGCTGTTTTTT
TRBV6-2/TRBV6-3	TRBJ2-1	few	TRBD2	CASSYSSRREIKNEQFF	TGTGCCAGCAGTTACTCCTCTAGGCGGGAGATTAAGAATGAGCAGTTCTTC
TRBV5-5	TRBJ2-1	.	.	CASSLVGVYYNEQFF	TGTGCCAGCAGCTTGGTCGGGGTATACTACAATGAGCAGTTCTTC
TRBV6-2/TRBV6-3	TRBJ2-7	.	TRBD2	CATKAAARGDEQYF	TGTGCCACCAAGGCCGCGGCCCGGGGGGACGAGCAGTACTTC
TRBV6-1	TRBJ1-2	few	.	CASSQSLSYGYTF	TGTGCCAGCAGTCAGTCTCTCAGCTATGGCTACACCTTC
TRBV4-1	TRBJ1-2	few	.	CASSELVVNYYGYTF	TGCGCCAGCAGCGAGCTAGTAGTGAACTACTATGGCTACACCTTC
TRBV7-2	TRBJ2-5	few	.	CASSTRTAQYSTQYF	TGTGCCAGCAGCACCCGGACTGCCCAATATTCGACCCAGTACTTC
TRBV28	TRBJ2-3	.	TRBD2	CAARTSGGVVEDTDTQYF	TGTGCCGCTCGGACTAGCGGGGGGGTCGTGGAGGACACAGATACGCAGTATTTT
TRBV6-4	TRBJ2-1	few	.	CASSRERGYNEQFF	TGTGCCAGCAGCCGGGAGAGAGGATACAATGAGCAGTTCTTC
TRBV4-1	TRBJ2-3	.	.	CASSQDSGSLTDTQYF	TGCGCCAGCAGCCAAGATTCGGGGAGCCTCACAGATACGCAGTATTTT
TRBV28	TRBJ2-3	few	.	CASSLLGAWDTQYF	TGTGCCAGCAGTTTGTTGGGGGCGTGGGATACGCAGTATTTT
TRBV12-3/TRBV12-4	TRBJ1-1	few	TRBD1	CASKMGQGWMRGAEAFF	TGTGCCAGCAAAATGGGACAGGGGTGGATGAGGGGAGCTGAAGCTTTCTTT
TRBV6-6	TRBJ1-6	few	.	CASSYGGGYNSPLHF	TGTGCCAGCAGTTACGGGGGGGGTTATAATTCACCCCTCCACTTT